The 18 T cell receptor beta chains below come from one sample, sequenced in a study of OX40 agonist ivuxolimab in advanced cancers. Sequencing was performed with immunoSEQ multiplex PCR; in TCRdb, only in-frame clones are kept and a portion is missing. The sample comprises 45,000 or so clones, under 95% of which are singletons, and 15% to 20% rests with the top ten. The sample here was CD4+ or CD8+ T cells sorted from blood, taken in a trial of the OX40 agonist ivuxolimab. The source is an adult with an advanced solid tumor such as melanoma, head and neck, liver or kidney cancer.

The rearrangement links TRBV4-1 to TRBJ2-5; 9 bases map to TRBD2. V dropped 1 base and J dropped 3; count of bases not matched to a gene: 6. Germline V gene lookup returns CDR1 MGHRA and CDR2 YSYEKL. This CDR3 contains 16 residues. DNA of the CDR3: TGCGCCAGCAGCCAAGTAGAGACTAGCGGAGAAGAGACCCAGTACTTC. As protein: CASSQVETSGEETQYF.

The CDR3 nucleotides are TGTGCCAGCAGCGTATCAGGGGGCATTACTGGGGCCAACGTCCTGACTTTC. Translation: CASSVSGGITGANVLTF. J is TRBJ2-6 and V is TRBV9; 8 bases map to TRBD1. The CDR3 is 17 amino acids. V shed 1 base, J shed 2 bases, and the junction held 5 bases outside the gene matches. Germline V CDR1 and CDR2: SGDLS, YYNGEE.

The J gene is TRBJ1-5, the V gene TRBV19, with D unresolved. CDR3 length: 15 residues. Germline loops: CDR1 LNHDA, CDR2 SQIVND (reference sequence). Trimming removed 8 bases from V and 0 bases from J, with 14 bases in between. The CDR3 sequence: CASLDGLFSNQPQHF. CDR3 DNA: TGTGCCAGTTTGGACGGTTTGTTTAGCAATCAGCCCCAGCATTTT.

The V gene is TRBV13, the J gene TRBJ2-7; D is uncertain. The germline CDR1 and CDR2 sequences are PRHDT and FYEKMQ (reference sequence). The CDR3 consists of 14 residues. Trimming took 3 bases from V and 0 from J, leaving 9 bases between them. The CDR3 DNA follows: TGTGCCAGCAGCTTGGGCAGTCCCTCCTACGAGCAGTACTTC. Amino acid sequence: CASSLGSPSYEQYF.

The J gene is TRBJ2-5, the V gene TRBV7-9, with D unclear. Germline CDR1 is SEHNR and CDR2 is FQNEAQ (reference sequence). Trimming removed 5 bases from V and 4 bases from J, with 8 bases in between. The CDR3 loop spans 12 amino acids. Here the CDR3 DNA reads TGTGCCAGCAGCAAGGGCGGAGAGACCCAGTACTTC. Translation gives CASSKGGETQYF.

J is TRBJ1-1 and V is TRBV2, with D perhaps TRBD1 (5 bases). The CDR3 has 17 residues. The germline CDR1 and CDR2 sequences are SNHLY and FYNNEI. With 2 bases removed from V and 4 bases from J, the gap between germline ends came to 20 bases. DNA for the CDR3: TGTGCCAGCAGTGAATATGCCAAGGGCAGGAGGGGCACTGAAGCTTTCTTT. This translates into CASSEYAKGRRGTEAFF.

This clone has a handful of counts. This chain joins TRBV20-1 and TRBJ1-1, with D uncertain. Germline CDR1 and CDR2: DFQATT and SNEGSKA (reference sequence). CDR3 length equals 9 residues. The V end lost 0 bases, the J end lost 11 bases, and 4 bases lay between the germline ends. The CDR3 region is CSAREGAFF. As DNA, the CDR3 is TGCAGTGCTAGAGAGGGGGCTTTCTTT.

The chain employs TRBV10-3 and TRBJ1-2, with 12 bases aligning to TRBD1. The CDR3 extends over 15 amino acids. V trimming: 4 bases; J trimming: 6 bases; junction bases outside the gene matches: 6. The germline CDR1 and CDR2 sequences are ENHRY and SYGVKD. The CDR3, as DNA: TGTGCCATCAGTGCCTCCGGGACAGGGGGCGATGGCTACACCTTC. Translated: CAISASGTGGDGYTF.

The V and J genes are TRBV6-1 and TRBJ2-7, with 7 bases aligning to TRBD1. After removal of 5 bases from V and 5 bases from J, the junction contained 12 bases not matched to a gene. The CDR3 runs to 15 residues. CDR1 is MNHNS and CDR2 is SASEGT in the germline V gene. As DNA, the CDR3 is TGTGCCAGCAGTAGAGGGGAAGGGGGCTTCGACGAGCAGTACTTC. Its translation: CASSRGEGGFDEQYF.

The rearrangement joins TRBV15 to TRBJ2-7, with TRBD2 matching over 9 bases. With 1 base clipped from V and 7 bases from J, the junction kept 23 bases outside the gene matches. There are 20 residues in the CDR3. Germline V gene sequence: CDR1 LNHNV, CDR2 YYDKDF (reference sequence). The CDR3 loop is CATSRGLPGQIAGAPWEQYF. DNA for the CDR3: TGTGCCACCAGCAGAGGACTACCGGGACAGATAGCGGGGGCCCCCTGGGAGCAGTACTTC.

The V and J genes are TRBV5-1 and TRBJ2-7; 7 bases fit TRBD2. V gave up 4 bases and J gave up 4 bases; unmatched junction bases: 8. This CDR3 is built from 14 residues. Germline loops: CDR1 SGHRS, CDR2 YFSETQ. CDR3: CASSPIGGGYEQYF. CDR3 nucleotide sequence: TGCGCCAGCAGCCCAATCGGGGGAGGGTACGAGCAGTACTTC. Combining the CDR3 with reference TRBV5-1 and TRBJ2-7 gives the whole variable domain KAGVTQTPRYLIKTRGQQVTLSCSPISGHRSVSWYQQTPGQGLQFLFEYFSETQRNKGNFPGRFSGRQFSNSRSEMNVSTLELGDSALYLCASSPIGGGYEQYFGPGTRLTVT.

The CDR3 DNA reads as TGTGCCAGCAGCGTCGGAATAGCGGTCCTTGGGGCAGAGACCCAGTACTTC. This codes for CASSVGIAVLGAETQYF. V and J are TRBV9 and TRBJ2-5, with D perhaps matching TRBD2 (6 bases). There are 17 residues in the CDR3. Trimming removed 2 bases from V and 4 bases from J, with 21 bases in between. The germline V gene encodes CDR1 SGDLS and CDR2 YYNGEE.

The chain carries TRBV2 and TRBJ2-5; TRBD2 might be the D (6 bases). This CDR3 spans 13 amino acids. Trimming cost V 8 bases and J 4 bases, with 14 bases left between them. The germline V gene encodes CDR1 SNHLY and CDR2 FYNNEI. The CDR3 DNA sequence: TGTGCCAGCCCCCTGGGGGGTAGAGAGACCCAGTACTTC. It is translated as CASPLGGRETQYF.

This chain links TRBV11-1 with TRBJ2-7, with TRBD2 as a possible D gene (6 bases). The CDR3 sequence is 14 residues long. Germline lookup yields CDR1 SGHAT and CDR2 FQDESV (reference sequence). Trimming pared 2 bases from V and 4 bases from J, leaving 12 bases between. The CDR3 sequence is CASSLTGDGYEQYF. Written as DNA, the CDR3 is TGTGCCAGCAGCTTAACGGGAGACGGTTACGAGCAGTACTTC.

J is TRBJ2-5 and V is TRBV5-1, with D possibly matching TRBD2 (6 bases). CDR3 length: 16 amino acids. Germline CDR1 SGHRS, CDR2 YFSETQ. The ends were cut back, 4 bases at V and 2 bases at J, with 18 bases in the middle. CDR3 residues: CASSPQGRREQETQYF. CDR3 in DNA: TGCGCCAGCAGCCCACAAGGACGGCGGGAACAAGAGACCCAGTACTTC. Filled out from reference TRBV5-1 and TRBJ2-5, the complete variable domain reads KAGVTQTPRYLIKTRGQQVTLSCSPISGHRSVSWYQQTPGQGLQFLFEYFSETQRNKGNFPGRFSGRQFSNSRSEMNVSTLELGDSALYLCASSPQGRREQETQYFGPGTRLLVL.

The chain has TRBV28 and TRBJ1-2; unclear D gene. The CDR3 covers 13 residues. Germline V gene sequence: CDR1 MDHEN, CDR2 SYDVKM. V gave up 3 bases and J gave up 5 bases, with 10 bases separating them. CDR3 amino acids: CASSFIGWYGYTF. The CDR3 nucleotides are TGTGCCAGCAGTTTTATCGGATGGTATGGCTACACCTTC.

The chain uses TRBV6-5 and TRBJ2-5; no clear D. The V gene lost 2 bases and the J gene lost 7 bases, with 17 bases spanning the gap. CDR1 is MNHEY, CDR2 SVGAGI, per germline. This CDR3 has 15 amino acids. The CDR3 here is CASSYLASGLGTQYF. The CDR3 nucleotides are TGTGCCAGCAGTTACCTTGCGTCCGGCCTAGGGACCCAGTACTTC.

The V and J genes are TRBV7-8 and TRBJ2-1; 9 bases fit TRBD2. The CDR3 is made up of 14 amino acids. The ends lost 7 bases at V and 3 bases at J; junction bases unmatched: 4. CDR1 is SGHVS and CDR2 is FQNEAQ in the germline V gene. Written as DNA, the CDR3 is TGTGCCAGCACAGTAGCGGGGGTCTACAATGAGCAGTTCTTC. This encodes CASTVAGVYNEQFF.